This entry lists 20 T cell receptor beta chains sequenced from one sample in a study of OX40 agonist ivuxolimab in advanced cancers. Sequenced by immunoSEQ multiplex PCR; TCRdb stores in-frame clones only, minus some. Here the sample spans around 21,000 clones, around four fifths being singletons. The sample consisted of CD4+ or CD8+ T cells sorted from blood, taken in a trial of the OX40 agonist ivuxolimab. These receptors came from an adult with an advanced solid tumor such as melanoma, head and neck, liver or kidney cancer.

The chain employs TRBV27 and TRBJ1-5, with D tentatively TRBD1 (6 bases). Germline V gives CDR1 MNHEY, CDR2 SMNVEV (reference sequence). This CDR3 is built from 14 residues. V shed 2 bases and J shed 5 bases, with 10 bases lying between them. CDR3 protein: CASSLQGTHQPQHF. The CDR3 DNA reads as TGTGCCAGCAGTTTACAGGGGACCCATCAGCCCCAGCATTTT.

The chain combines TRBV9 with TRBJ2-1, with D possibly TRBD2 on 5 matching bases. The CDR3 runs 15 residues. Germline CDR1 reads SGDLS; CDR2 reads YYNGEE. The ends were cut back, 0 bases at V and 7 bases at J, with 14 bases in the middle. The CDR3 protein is CASSVGGGLDNEQFF. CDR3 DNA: TGTGCCAGCAGCGTAGGAGGAGGACTGGATAATGAGCAGTTCTTC.

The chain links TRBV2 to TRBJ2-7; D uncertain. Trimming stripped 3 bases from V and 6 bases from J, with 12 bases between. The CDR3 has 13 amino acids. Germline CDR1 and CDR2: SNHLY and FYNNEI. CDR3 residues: CASSDGGFGEQYF. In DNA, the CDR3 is TGTGCCAGCAGTGATGGTGGGTTCGGCGAGCAGTACTTC.

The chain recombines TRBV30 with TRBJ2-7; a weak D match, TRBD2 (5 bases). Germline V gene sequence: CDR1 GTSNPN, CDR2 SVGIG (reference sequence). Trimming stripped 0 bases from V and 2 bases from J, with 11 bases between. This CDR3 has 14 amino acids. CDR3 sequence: CAWSVHRGTYEQYF. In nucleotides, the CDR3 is TGTGCCTGGAGTGTCCACCGGGGAACCTACGAGCAGTACTTC. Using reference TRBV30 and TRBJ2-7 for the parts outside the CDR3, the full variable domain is SQTIHQWPATLVQPVGSPLSLECTVEGTSNPNLYWYRQAAGRGLQLLFYSVGIGQISSEVPQNLSASRPQDRQFILSSKKLLLSDSGFYLCAWSVHRGTYEQYFGPGTRLTVT.

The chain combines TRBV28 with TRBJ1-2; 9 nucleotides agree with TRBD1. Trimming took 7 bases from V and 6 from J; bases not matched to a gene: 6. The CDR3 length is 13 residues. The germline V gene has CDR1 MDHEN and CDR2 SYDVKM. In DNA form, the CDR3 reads TGTGCCAGCACCTGGACAGGGGCGGATGGCTACACCTTC. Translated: CASTWTGADGYTF.

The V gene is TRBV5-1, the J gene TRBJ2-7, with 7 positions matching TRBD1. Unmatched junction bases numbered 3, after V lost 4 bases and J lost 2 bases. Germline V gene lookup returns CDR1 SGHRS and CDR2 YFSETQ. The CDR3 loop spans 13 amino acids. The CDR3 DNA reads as TGCGCCAGCAGCCCGCAGGGGGCCTACGAGCAGTACTTC. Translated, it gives CASSPQGAYEQYF.

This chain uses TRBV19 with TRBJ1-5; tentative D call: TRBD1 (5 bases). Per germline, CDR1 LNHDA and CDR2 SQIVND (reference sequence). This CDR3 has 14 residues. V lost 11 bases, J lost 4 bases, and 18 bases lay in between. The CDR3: CASTFWGGNQPQHF. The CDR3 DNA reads TGTGCCTCAACATTTTGGGGGGGAAATCAGCCCCAGCATTTT.

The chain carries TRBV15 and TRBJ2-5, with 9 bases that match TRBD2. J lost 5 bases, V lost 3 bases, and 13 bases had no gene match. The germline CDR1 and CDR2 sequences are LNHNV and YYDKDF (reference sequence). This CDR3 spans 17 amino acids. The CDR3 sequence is CATSRAWGREGRETQYF. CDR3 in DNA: TGTGCCACCAGCAGGGCCTGGGGGCGGGAGGGCCGCGAGACCCAGTACTTC. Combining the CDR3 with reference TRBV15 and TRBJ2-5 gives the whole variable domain DAMVIQNPRYQVTQFGKPVTLSCSQTLNHNVMYWYQQKSSQAPKLLFHYYDKDFNNEADTPDNFQSRRPNTSFCFLDIRSPGLGDTAMYLCATSRAWGREGRETQYFGPGTRLLVL.

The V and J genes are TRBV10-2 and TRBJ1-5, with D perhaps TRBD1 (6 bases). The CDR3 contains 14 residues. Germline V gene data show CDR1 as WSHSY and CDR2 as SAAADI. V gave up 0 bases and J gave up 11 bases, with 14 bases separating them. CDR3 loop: CASSESGGESAQHF. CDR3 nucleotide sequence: TGCGCCAGCAGTGAGTCAGGGGGGGAATCAGCCCAGCATTTT.

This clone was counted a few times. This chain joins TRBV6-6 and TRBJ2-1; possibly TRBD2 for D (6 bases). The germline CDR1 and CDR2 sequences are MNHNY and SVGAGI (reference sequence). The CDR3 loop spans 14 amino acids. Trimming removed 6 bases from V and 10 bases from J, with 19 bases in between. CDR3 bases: TGTGCCAGCAGGCTAGCGACCTTGAGAATAGAGCAGTTCTTC. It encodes CASRLATLRIEQFF.

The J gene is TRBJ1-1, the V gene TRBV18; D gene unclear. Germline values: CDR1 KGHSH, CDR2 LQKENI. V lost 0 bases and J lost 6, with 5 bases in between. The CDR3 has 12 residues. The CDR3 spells CASSPPAAEAFF. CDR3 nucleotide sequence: TGTGCCAGCTCACCACCGGCAGCTGAAGCTTTCTTT.

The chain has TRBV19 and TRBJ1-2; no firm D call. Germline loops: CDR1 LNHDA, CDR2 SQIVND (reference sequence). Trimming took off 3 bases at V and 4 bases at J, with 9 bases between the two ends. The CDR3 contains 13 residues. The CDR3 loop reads CASSIVVGYGYTF. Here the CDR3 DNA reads TGTGCCAGTAGTATTGTAGTCGGCTATGGCTACACCTTC.

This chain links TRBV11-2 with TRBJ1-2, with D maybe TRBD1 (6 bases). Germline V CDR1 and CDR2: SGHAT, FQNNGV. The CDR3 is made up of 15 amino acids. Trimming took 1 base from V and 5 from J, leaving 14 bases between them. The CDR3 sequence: CASSLGPDRLYGYTF. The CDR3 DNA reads TGTGCCAGCAGCTTAGGCCCTGACAGGCTTTATGGCTACACCTTC.

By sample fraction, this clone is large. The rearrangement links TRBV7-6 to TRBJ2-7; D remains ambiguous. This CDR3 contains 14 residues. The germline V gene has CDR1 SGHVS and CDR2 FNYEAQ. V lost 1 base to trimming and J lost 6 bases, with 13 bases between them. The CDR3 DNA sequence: TGTGCCAGCAGCTTAGAACCCAAGGGCACCGAGCAGTACTTC. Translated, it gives CASSLEPKGTEQYF.

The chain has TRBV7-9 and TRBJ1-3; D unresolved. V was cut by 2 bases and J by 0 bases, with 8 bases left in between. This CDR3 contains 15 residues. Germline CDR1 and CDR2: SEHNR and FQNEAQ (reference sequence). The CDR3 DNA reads TGTGCCAGCAGCTTAACGTGGGACTCTGGAAACACCATATATTTT. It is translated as CASSLTWDSGNTIYF. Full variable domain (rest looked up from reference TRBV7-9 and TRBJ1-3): DTGVSQNPRHKITKRGQNVTFRCDPISEHNRLYWYRQTLGQGPEFLTYFQNEAQLEKSRLLSDRFSAERPKGSFSTLEIQRTEQGDSAMYLCASSLTWDSGNTIYFGEGSWLTVV.

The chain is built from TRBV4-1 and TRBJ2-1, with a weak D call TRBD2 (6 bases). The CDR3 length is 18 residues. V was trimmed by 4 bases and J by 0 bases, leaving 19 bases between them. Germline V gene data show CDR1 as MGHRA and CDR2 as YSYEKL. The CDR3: CASSPKISGVSSYNEQFF. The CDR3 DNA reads TGCGCCAGCAGCCCCAAGATATCGGGGGTAAGCTCCTACAATGAGCAGTTCTTC.

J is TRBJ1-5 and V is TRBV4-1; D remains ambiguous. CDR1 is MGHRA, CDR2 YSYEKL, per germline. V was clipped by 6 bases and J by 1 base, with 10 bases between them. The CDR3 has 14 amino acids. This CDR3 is CASSYDGSNQPQHF. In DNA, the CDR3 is TGCGCCAGCAGTTACGACGGGAGCAATCAGCCCCAGCATTTT.

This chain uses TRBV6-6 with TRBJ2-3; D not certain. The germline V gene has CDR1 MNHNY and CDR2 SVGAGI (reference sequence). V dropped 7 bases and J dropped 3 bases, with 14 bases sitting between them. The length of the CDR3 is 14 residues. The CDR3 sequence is CASKDTTGTDTQYF. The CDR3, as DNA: TGTGCCAGCAAGGATACCACCGGGACAGATACGCAGTATTTT.

The CDR3 here is CASSLRTYNEQFF. Here the CDR3 DNA reads TGTGCCAGCAGCTTAAGGACCTACAATGAGCAGTTCTTC. J is TRBJ2-1 and V is TRBV5-4; D remains unclear. CDR3 size: 13 residues. The V end lost 2 bases, the J end lost 2 bases, and 5 bases lay between the germline ends. Germline assignment: CDR1 SGHNT and CDR2 YYREEE (reference sequence).

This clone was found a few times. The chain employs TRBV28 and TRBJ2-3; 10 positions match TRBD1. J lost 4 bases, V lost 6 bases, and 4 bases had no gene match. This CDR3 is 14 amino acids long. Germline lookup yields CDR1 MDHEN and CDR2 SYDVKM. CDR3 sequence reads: CASRGTGDSDTQYF. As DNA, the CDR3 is TGTGCCAGCAGAGGGACAGGGGATTCAGATACGCAGTATTTT.